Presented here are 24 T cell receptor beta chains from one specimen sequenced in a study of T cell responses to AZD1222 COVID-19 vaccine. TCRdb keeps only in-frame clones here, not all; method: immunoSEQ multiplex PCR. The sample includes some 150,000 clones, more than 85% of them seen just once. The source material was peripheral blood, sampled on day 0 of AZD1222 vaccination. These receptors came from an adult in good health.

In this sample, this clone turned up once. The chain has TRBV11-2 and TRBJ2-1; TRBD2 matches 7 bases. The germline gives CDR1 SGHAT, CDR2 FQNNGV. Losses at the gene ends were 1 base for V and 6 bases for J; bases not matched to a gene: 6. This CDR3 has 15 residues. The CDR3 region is CASSLVAGAINEQFF. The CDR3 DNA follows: TGTGCCAGCAGCTTAGTGGCGGGAGCAATCAATGAGCAGTTCTTC.

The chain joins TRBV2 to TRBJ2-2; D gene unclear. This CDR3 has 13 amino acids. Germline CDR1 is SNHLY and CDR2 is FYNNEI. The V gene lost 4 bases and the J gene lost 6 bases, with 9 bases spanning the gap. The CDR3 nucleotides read TGTGCCAGCAGTGTATCAGAGGCCGGGGAGCTGTTTTTT. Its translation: CASSVSEAGELFF.

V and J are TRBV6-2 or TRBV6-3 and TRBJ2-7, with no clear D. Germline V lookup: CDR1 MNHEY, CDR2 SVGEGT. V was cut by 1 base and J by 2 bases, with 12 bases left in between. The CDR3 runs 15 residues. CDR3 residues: CASSYWQLSTYEQYF. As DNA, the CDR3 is TGTGCCAGCAGTTACTGGCAGCTTTCGACCTACGAGCAGTACTTC.

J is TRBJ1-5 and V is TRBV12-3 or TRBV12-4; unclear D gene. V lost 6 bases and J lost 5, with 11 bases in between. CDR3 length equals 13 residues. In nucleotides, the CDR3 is TGTGCCAGCAGCTCGGACGGATATCAGCCCCAGCATTTT. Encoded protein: CASSSDGYQPQHF.

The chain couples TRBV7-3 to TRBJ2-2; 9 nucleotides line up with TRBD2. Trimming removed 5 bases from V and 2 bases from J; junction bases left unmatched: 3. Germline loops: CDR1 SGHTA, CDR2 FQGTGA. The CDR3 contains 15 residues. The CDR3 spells CASSAGTSNTGELFF. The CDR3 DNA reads TGTGCCAGCAGCGCCGGGACTAGCAACACCGGGGAGCTGTTTTTT.

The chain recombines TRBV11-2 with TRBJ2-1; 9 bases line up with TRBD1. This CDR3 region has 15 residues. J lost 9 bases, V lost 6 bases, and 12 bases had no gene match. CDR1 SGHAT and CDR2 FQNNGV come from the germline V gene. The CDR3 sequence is CASRMPGTGRIEQFF. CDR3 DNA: TGTGCCAGCAGGATGCCCGGGACAGGGAGGATTGAGCAGTTCTTC.

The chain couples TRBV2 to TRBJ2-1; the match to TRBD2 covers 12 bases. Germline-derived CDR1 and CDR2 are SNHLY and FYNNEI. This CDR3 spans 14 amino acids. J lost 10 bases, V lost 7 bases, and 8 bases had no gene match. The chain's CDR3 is CASILAGGPDEQFF. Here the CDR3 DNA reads TGTGCCAGCATCCTAGCGGGAGGGCCCGACGAGCAGTTCTTC.

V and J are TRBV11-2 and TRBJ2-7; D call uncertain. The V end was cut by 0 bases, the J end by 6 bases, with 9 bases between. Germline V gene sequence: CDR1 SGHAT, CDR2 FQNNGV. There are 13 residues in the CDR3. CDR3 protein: CASSLEPAAEQYF. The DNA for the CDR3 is TGTGCCAGCAGCTTAGAACCGGCCGCCGAGCAGTACTTC.

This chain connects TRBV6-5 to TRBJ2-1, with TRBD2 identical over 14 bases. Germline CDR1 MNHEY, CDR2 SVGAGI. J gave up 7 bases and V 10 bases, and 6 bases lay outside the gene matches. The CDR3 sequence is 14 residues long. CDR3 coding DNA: TGTGCCACCAAGACTAGCGGGGGGGCAAATGAGCAGTTCTTC. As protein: CATKTSGGANEQFF.

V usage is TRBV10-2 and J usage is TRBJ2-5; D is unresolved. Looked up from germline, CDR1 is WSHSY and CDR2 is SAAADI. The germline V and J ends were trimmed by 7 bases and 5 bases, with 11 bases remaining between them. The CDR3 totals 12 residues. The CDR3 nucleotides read TGCGCCAGCACCCCTACCCGGGAGACCCAGTACTTC. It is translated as CASTPTRETQYF.

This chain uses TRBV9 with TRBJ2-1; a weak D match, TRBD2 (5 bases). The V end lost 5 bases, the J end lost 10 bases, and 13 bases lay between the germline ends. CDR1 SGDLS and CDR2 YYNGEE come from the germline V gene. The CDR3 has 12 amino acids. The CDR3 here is CASRRAQGEQFF. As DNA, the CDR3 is TGTGCCAGCAGGAGGGCACAAGGGGAGCAGTTCTTC.

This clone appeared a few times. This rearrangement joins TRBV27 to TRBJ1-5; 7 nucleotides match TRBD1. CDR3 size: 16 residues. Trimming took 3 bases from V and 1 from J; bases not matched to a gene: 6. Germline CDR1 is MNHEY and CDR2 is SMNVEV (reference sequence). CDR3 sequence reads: CASSLIGGMSNQPQHF. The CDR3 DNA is TGTGCCAGCAGTTTGATAGGGGGCATGAGCAATCAGCCCCAGCATTTT.

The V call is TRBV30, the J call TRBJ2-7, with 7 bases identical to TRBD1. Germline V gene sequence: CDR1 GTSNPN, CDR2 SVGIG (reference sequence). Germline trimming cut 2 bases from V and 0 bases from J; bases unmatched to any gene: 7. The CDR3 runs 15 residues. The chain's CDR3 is CAWSQGGSLSYEQYF. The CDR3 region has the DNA TGTGCCTGGAGTCAAGGGGGCAGCCTCTCCTACGAGCAGTACTTC. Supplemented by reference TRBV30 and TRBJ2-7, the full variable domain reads SQTIHQWPATLVQPVGSPLSLECTVEGTSNPNLYWYRQAAGRGLQLLFYSVGIGQISSEVPQNLSASRPQDRQFILSSKKLLLSDSGFYLCAWSQGGSLSYEQYFGPGTRLTVT.

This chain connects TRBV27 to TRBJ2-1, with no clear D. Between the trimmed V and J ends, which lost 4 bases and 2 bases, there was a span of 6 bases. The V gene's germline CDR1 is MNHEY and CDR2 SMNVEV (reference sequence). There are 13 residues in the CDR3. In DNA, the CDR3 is TGTGCCAGCAGTTGGACGGCCTACAATGAGCAGTTCTTC. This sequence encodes CASSWTAYNEQFF.

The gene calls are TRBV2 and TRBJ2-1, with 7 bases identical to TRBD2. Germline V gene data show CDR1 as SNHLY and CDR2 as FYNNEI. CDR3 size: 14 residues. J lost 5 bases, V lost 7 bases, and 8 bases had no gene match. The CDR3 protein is CASIEPAGNNEQFF. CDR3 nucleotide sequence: TGTGCCAGCATCGAACCAGCGGGGAACAATGAGCAGTTCTTC.

CDR3 sequence reads: CASSLVVSRNTGELFF. The CDR3 bases are TGCGCCAGCAGCTTGGTCGTCTCCAGAAACACCGGGGAGCTGTTTTTT. This chain joins TRBV5-1 and TRBJ2-2; D gene uncertain. This CDR3 comprises 16 residues. CDR1 and CDR2 (germline): SGHRS, YFSETQ. V was trimmed by 0 bases and J by 2 bases, leaving 11 bases between them.

CDR3 nucleotide sequence: TGTGCCAGCAGTTTTGGGACAGCTCCGCGGGAGACCCAGTACTTC. Translating gives CASSFGTAPRETQYF. The rearrangement uses TRBV27 and TRBJ2-5, with 7 bases aligning to TRBD1. V shed 3 bases, J shed 5 bases, and the junction held 9 bases outside the gene matches. The CDR3 is made up of 15 amino acids. Germline assignment: CDR1 MNHEY and CDR2 SMNVEV (reference sequence).

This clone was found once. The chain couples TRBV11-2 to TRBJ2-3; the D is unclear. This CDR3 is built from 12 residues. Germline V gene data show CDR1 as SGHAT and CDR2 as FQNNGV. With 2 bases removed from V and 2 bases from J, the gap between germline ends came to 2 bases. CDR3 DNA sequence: TGTGCCAGCAGCTTATCCACAGATACGCAGTATTTT. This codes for CASSLSTDTQYF.

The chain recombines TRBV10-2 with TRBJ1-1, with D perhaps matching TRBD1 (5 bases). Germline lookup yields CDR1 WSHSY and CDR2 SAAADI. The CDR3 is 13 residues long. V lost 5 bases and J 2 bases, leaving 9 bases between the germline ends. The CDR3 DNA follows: TGCGCCAGCAGTTCCAGGGACAACACTGAAGCTTTCTTT. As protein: CASSSRDNTEAFF.

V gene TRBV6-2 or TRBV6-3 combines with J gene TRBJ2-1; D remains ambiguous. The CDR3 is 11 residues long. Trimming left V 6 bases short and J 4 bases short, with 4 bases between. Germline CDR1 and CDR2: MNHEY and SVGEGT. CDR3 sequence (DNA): TGTGCCAGCAGCAGGTACAATGAGCAGTTCTTC. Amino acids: CASSRYNEQFF.

The CDR3 region has the DNA TGTGCCACTCAGCGAGGGATAGGCGAGCAGTACTTC. Its translation is CATQRGIGEQYF. The chain joins TRBV5-4 to TRBJ2-7, with D perhaps matching TRBD2 (5 bases). In germline, CDR1 is SGHNT, CDR2 YYREEE (reference sequence). The V gene lost 9 bases and the J gene lost 6 bases, with 16 bases spanning the gap. This CDR3 is built from 12 residues.

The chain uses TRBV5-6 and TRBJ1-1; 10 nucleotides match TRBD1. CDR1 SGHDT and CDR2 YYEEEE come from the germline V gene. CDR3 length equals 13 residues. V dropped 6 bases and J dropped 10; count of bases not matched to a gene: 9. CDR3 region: CASTLRTGGGAFF. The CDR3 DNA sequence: TGTGCCAGCACCCTGAGGACAGGGGGAGGAGCTTTCTTT.

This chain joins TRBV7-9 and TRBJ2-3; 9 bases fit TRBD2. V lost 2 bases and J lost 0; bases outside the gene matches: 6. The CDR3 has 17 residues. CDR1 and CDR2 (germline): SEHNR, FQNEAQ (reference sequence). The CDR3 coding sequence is TGTGCCAGCAGCTTACGTAGCGGGGGAACTAGCACAGATACGCAGTATTTT. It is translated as CASSLRSGGTSTDTQYF.

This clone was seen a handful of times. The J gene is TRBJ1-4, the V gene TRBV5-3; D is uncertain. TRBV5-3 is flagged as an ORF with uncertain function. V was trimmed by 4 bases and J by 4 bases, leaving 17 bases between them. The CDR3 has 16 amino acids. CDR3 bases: TGTGCCAGAAGCCCTTTACTTAAGTGGGGTAATGAAAAACTGTTTTTT. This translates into CARSPLLKWGNEKLFF.